This section outlines one T cell receptor (beta chain) sequence together with its context. Using RNA transcripts as the source, TCR beta CDR3 regions were amplified. Using the HTBI primer set, a first-round RT-PCR was run on the TCR CDR3. TCRdb reprocessed the multiplex PCR reads with MiXCR, giving one entry per CDR3 protein. Of hundreds of thousands of distinct CDR3 sequences in the sample, roughly a third are singletons; the top ten hold less than 35%. The data stem from a study of T cells in Graves' hyperthyroidism and ophthalmopathy. The CDR3 is 18 amino acids. CDR1 is ENHRY, CDR2 SYGVKD, per germline. With 10 bases removed from V and 3 bases from J, the gap between germline ends came to 30 bases.

This chain joins TRBV10-3 and TRBJ1-2, with D maybe TRBD1 (6 bases). Sequencing was carried out using blood. The TCR sequence derives from a woman in her 40s with Graves' hyperthyroidism. The CDR3 protein is CASPNWGDIHSGYYGYTF. Written as DNA, the CDR3 is TGTGCCAGCCCGAACTGGGGGGACATCCACTCAGGGTACTATGGCTACACCTTC.